A selection of T cell receptor beta chains follows, all from one sample in a study of memory CD4+ T cells and cytomegalovirus serostatus. Assay: immunoSEQ multiplex PCR; the TCRdb copy retains only in-frame clones and omits some. The table lists about 60,000 clones, 80% of them singletons. The material sequenced was memory CD4+ T cells from blood. The receptors stem from an adult in good health and CMV-seronegative. Some clones in this sample may be carry-over from other donors' samples. Each CDR3 is given with its conserved first and last residue. Fields, in order: J gene, clone size, D gene, CDR3 length, V gene, CDR3 DNA, CDR3 protein. A D gene is named only where the DNA matches it firmly. Clone size is stated in some rows and not others, as once, few, many or a class when expanded.

j_call: TRBJ2-6; clone_size: .; d_call: .; cdr3_length: 15; v_call: TRBV2; cdr3_nt: TGTGCCAGCACCGGACGGAACTCTGGGGCCAACGTCCTGACTTTC; cdr3_aa: CASTGRNSGANVLTF
j_call: TRBJ2-6; clone_size: .; d_call: TRBD1; cdr3_length: 15; v_call: TRBV2; cdr3_nt: TGTGCCAGCAGTCTACAGGGGTCTGGGGCCAACGTCCTGACTTTC; cdr3_aa: CASSLQGSGANVLTF
j_call: TRBJ2-7; clone_size: .; d_call: .; cdr3_length: 14; v_call: TRBV19; cdr3_nt: TGTGCCAGTAGTAGAGGGGCGGATTCCTACGAGCAGTACTTC; cdr3_aa: CASSRGADSYEQYF
j_call: TRBJ2-2; clone_size: .; d_call: .; cdr3_length: 14; v_call: TRBV4-3; cdr3_nt: TGCGCCAGCAGCCCGGTCTGGGGCACCGGGGAGCTGTTTTTT; cdr3_aa: CASSPVWGTGELFF
j_call: TRBJ1-3; clone_size: .; d_call: TRBD1; cdr3_length: 18; v_call: TRBV28; cdr3_nt: TGTGCCAGCAGCGATTTAAGACAGGGACAAATCTCTGGAAACACCATATATTTT; cdr3_aa: CASSDLRQGQISGNTIYF
j_call: TRBJ2-1; clone_size: .; d_call: .; cdr3_length: 14; v_call: TRBV29-1; cdr3_nt: TGCAGCGTGCCCCGACAGGCCCGGCCGGGTGAGCAGTTCTTC; cdr3_aa: CSVPRQARPGEQFF
j_call: TRBJ2-2; clone_size: .; d_call: .; cdr3_length: 18; v_call: TRBV30; cdr3_nt: TGTGCCTGGGGATGGGGGCTTGAGACAGGGGAGGGGACCGGGGAGCTGTTTTTT; cdr3_aa: CAWGWGLETGEGTGELFF
j_call: TRBJ2-1; clone_size: .; d_call: TRBD2; cdr3_length: 18; v_call: TRBV7-9; cdr3_nt: TGTGCCAGCAGCTCCCTAGGGGCTAGCGGTTTCTCCTACAATGAGCAGTTCTTC; cdr3_aa: CASSSLGASGFSYNEQFF
j_call: TRBJ1-2; clone_size: .; d_call: .; cdr3_length: 17; v_call: TRBV27; cdr3_nt: TGTGCCAGCAGTCCCAACCTTCCGGGCTCCCCATACTATGGCTACACCTTC; cdr3_aa: CASSPNLPGSPYYGYTF
j_call: TRBJ1-2; clone_size: .; d_call: .; cdr3_length: 12; v_call: TRBV28; cdr3_nt: TGTGCCAGCAGTTTGGGGGAGTATGGCTACACCTTC; cdr3_aa: CASSLGEYGYTF
j_call: TRBJ2-3; clone_size: .; d_call: TRBD2; cdr3_length: 14; v_call: TRBV7-2; cdr3_nt: TGTGCCAGCAGTCCCGGACTAGCCACAGATACGCAGTATTTT; cdr3_aa: CASSPGLATDTQYF
j_call: TRBJ2-3; clone_size: .; d_call: .; cdr3_length: 14; v_call: TRBV5-1; cdr3_nt: TGCGCCAGCAGCCCTACGACTAACACAGATACGCAGTATTTT; cdr3_aa: CASSPTTNTDTQYF
j_call: TRBJ1-5; clone_size: few; d_call: .; cdr3_length: 12; v_call: TRBV15; cdr3_nt: TGTGCCACCAGCAGTCTGGGACAGCCCCAGCATTTT; cdr3_aa: CATSSLGQPQHF
j_call: TRBJ1-3; clone_size: .; d_call: .; cdr3_length: 13; v_call: TRBV28; cdr3_nt: TGTGCCGGCGGGGACAACTCTGGAAACACCATATATTTT; cdr3_aa: CAGGDNSGNTIYF
j_call: TRBJ1-5; clone_size: .; d_call: .; cdr3_length: 15; v_call: TRBV7-9; cdr3_nt: TGTGCCAGCAGCTTAGGGACAGCCACCAATCAGCCCCAGCATTTT; cdr3_aa: CASSLGTATNQPQHF
j_call: TRBJ1-5; clone_size: .; d_call: TRBD1; cdr3_length: 17; v_call: TRBV19; cdr3_nt: TGTGCCAGTAGTATGGGGGACAGGGAGGCTTGGAATCAGCCCCAGCATTTT; cdr3_aa: CASSMGDREAWNQPQHF
j_call: TRBJ1-1; clone_size: .; d_call: .; cdr3_length: 16; v_call: TRBV27; cdr3_nt: TGTGCCAGCAGTGTATACCCAGGACAGATGAACACTGAAGCTTTCTTT; cdr3_aa: CASSVYPGQMNTEAFF
j_call: TRBJ1-2; clone_size: .; d_call: TRBD1; cdr3_length: 15; v_call: TRBV5-4; cdr3_nt: TGTGCCAGCAGCTCGGGACAGCCCGGGGACTATGGCTACACCTTC; cdr3_aa: CASSSGQPGDYGYTF
j_call: TRBJ2-3; clone_size: .; d_call: .; cdr3_length: 12; v_call: TRBV5-5; cdr3_nt: TGTGCCAGCAGCTTAGGAGCAGATACGCAGTATTTT; cdr3_aa: CASSLGADTQYF
j_call: TRBJ2-7; clone_size: .; d_call: .; cdr3_length: 14; v_call: TRBV5-1; cdr3_nt: TGCGCCAGCAGCTTCAGGGATGGCGCCTACGAGCAGTACTTC; cdr3_aa: CASSFRDGAYEQYF
j_call: TRBJ1-2; clone_size: .; d_call: TRBD1; cdr3_length: 13; v_call: TRBV2; cdr3_nt: TGTGCCAGCAAACTCCCACAGGGGGCTGGCTACACCTTC; cdr3_aa: CASKLPQGAGYTF
j_call: TRBJ1-2; clone_size: .; d_call: .; cdr3_length: 10; v_call: TRBV28; cdr3_nt: TGTGCCAGCAGTTCGATCGGCTACACCTTC; cdr3_aa: CASSSIGYTF
j_call: TRBJ2-7; clone_size: .; d_call: .; cdr3_length: 16; v_call: TRBV7-8; cdr3_nt: TGTGCCAGCAGCCCTAGGGCCCTCCGGGACGCCGACGAGCAGTACTTC; cdr3_aa: CASSPRALRDADEQYF
j_call: TRBJ2-7; clone_size: .; d_call: .; cdr3_length: 17; v_call: TRBV5-1; cdr3_nt: TGCGCCAGCAGCTTGGTTACCGGGACGGGAACACCCTACGAGCAGTACTTC; cdr3_aa: CASSLVTGTGTPYEQYF
j_call: TRBJ1-2; clone_size: .; d_call: .; cdr3_length: 14; v_call: TRBV4-3; cdr3_nt: TGCGCCAGCAGCGTCAACAGGGAGGGGTATGGCTACACCTTC; cdr3_aa: CASSVNREGYGYTF
j_call: TRBJ1-2; clone_size: few; d_call: .; cdr3_length: 15; v_call: TRBV2; cdr3_nt: TGTGCCACCACGATACACAGATCCCCGAACTATGGCTACACCTTC; cdr3_aa: CATTIHRSPNYGYTF
j_call: TRBJ2-3; clone_size: .; d_call: TRBD2; cdr3_length: 14; v_call: TRBV7-9; cdr3_nt: TGTGCCAGCGGCATGGCGGGACTAACAGATACGCAGTATTTT; cdr3_aa: CASGMAGLTDTQYF
j_call: TRBJ2-2; clone_size: .; d_call: .; cdr3_length: 15; v_call: TRBV6-6; cdr3_nt: TGTGCCAGCAGTCCCAGGGCGACGAACACCGGGGAGCTGTTTTTT; cdr3_aa: CASSPRATNTGELFF
j_call: TRBJ2-7; clone_size: .; d_call: .; cdr3_length: 12; v_call: TRBV5-4; cdr3_nt: TGTGCCAGCAGCTTGGACGGTTACGAGCAGTACTTC; cdr3_aa: CASSLDGYEQYF
j_call: TRBJ1-4; clone_size: .; d_call: TRBD1; cdr3_length: 16; v_call: TRBV7-6; cdr3_nt: TGTGCCAGCAGCTTAGCGGCGGGACAGGGTGGCGAAAAACTGTTTTTT; cdr3_aa: CASSLAAGQGGEKLFF
j_call: TRBJ2-3; clone_size: few; d_call: .; cdr3_length: 12; v_call: TRBV15; cdr3_nt: TGTGCCACCAGCAGGGTTTTGGATACGCAGTATTTT; cdr3_aa: CATSRVLDTQYF
j_call: TRBJ2-7; clone_size: .; d_call: TRBD2; cdr3_length: 17; v_call: TRBV11-2; cdr3_nt: TGTGCCAGCAGCTTACAAGCGGGGGGGCCAACCCCCTACGAGCAGTACTTC; cdr3_aa: CASSLQAGGPTPYEQYF
j_call: TRBJ2-2; clone_size: .; d_call: TRBD1; cdr3_length: 18; v_call: TRBV28; cdr3_nt: TGTGCCAGCACTCAAGGACAGGGCCCCCGGGCGAACACCGGGGAGCTGTTTTTT; cdr3_aa: CASTQGQGPRANTGELFF
j_call: TRBJ2-2; clone_size: few; d_call: .; cdr3_length: 13; v_call: TRBV5-4; cdr3_nt: TGTGCCAGCAGCTTGGACGGGGCCGGGGAGCTGTTTTTT; cdr3_aa: CASSLDGAGELFF
j_call: TRBJ2-7; clone_size: once; d_call: .; cdr3_length: 15; v_call: TRBV12-2; cdr3_nt: TGTGCAAGTCGCCCCGGGGGCCACACAGAGTACGAGCAGTACTTC; cdr3_aa: CASRPGGHTEYEQYF
j_call: TRBJ2-2; clone_size: .; d_call: TRBD2; cdr3_length: 17; v_call: TRBV5-6; cdr3_nt: TGTGCCAGCAGCGAGCCGCGTGGCGGGAGAATAACCGGGGAGCTGTTTTTT; cdr3_aa: CASSEPRGGRITGELFF
j_call: TRBJ2-7; clone_size: .; d_call: .; cdr3_length: 17; v_call: TRBV2; cdr3_nt: TGTGCCAGCAGTGAAGGTTTTGGCAGATCTGGGGTCTACGAGCAGTACTTC; cdr3_aa: CASSEGFGRSGVYEQYF
j_call: TRBJ2-5; clone_size: once; d_call: TRBD2; cdr3_length: 14; v_call: TRBV5-5; cdr3_nt: TGTGCCAGCAGCCGGACTAGCGTCGGAGAGACCCAGTACTTC; cdr3_aa: CASSRTSVGETQYF
j_call: TRBJ2-1; clone_size: few; d_call: TRBD2; cdr3_length: 16; v_call: TRBV7-9; cdr3_nt: TGTGCCAGCAAAGGGGTTGACGGGAGGGCCAGGGATGAGCAGTTCTTC; cdr3_aa: CASKGVDGRARDEQFF
j_call: TRBJ1-4; clone_size: few; d_call: .; cdr3_length: 16; v_call: TRBV30; cdr3_nt: TGTGCCTGGAGTGTACGTGGATTTCTGAGGGGCGAAAAACTGTTTTTT; cdr3_aa: CAWSVRGFLRGEKLFF
j_call: TRBJ2-7; clone_size: .; d_call: .; cdr3_length: 13; v_call: TRBV5-5; cdr3_nt: TGTGCCAGCAGCTTGACCACAGCCTACGAGCAGTACTTC; cdr3_aa: CASSLTTAYEQYF
j_call: TRBJ2-5; clone_size: .; d_call: .; cdr3_length: 14; v_call: TRBV7-2; cdr3_nt: TGTGCCAGCAGCTTATCGGCTTTTGGGGAGACCCAGTACTTC; cdr3_aa: CASSLSAFGETQYF
j_call: TRBJ2-2; clone_size: .; d_call: .; cdr3_length: 16; v_call: TRBV10-3; cdr3_nt: TGTGCCATCAAGTTAGGAGGGACAGCGAACACCGGGGAGCTGTTTTTT; cdr3_aa: CAIKLGGTANTGELFF